The next 20 T cell receptor beta chains were all read from a single sample in a study of blood T cells in healthy people across ages. The authors ran a second PCR of about 6 to 11 cycles using a sample-barcoded 5' primer and a J-beta primer mix. TCRdb re-called the 5' RACE reads with MiXCR, one entry per CDR3 protein. The data show some 1.6 million distinct CDR3 sequences, roughly 30% seen once. The specimen sequenced was blood. All receptors come from a woman under 40 in good health.

This rearrangement joins TRBV5-6 to TRBJ1-5; D unclear. Germline V CDR1 and CDR2: SGHDT, YYEEEE. Trimming cost V 4 bases and J 1 base, with 9 bases left between them. The CDR3 runs to 14 residues. The CDR3 coding sequence is TGTGCCAGCAGCCAGGACGGAAGCAATCAGCCCCAGCATTTT. Translating gives CASSQDGSNQPQHF.

This chain uses TRBV12-3 or TRBV12-4 with TRBJ2-1; 9 positions match TRBD1. The CDR3 extends over 13 amino acids. Trimming at V came to 8 bases and at J to 13 bases, leaving 12 bases not matched to a gene. Here the CDR3 reads CASGIGTGSIQFF. CDR3 sequence (DNA): TGTGCCAGCGGAATAGGGACAGGGTCGATACAGTTCTTC.

About this clonotype: A single base separates this from a much larger clone, so it may be a read error. J is TRBJ2-1 and V is TRBV25-1, with D unresolved. This CDR3 contains 13 residues. Germline loops: CDR1 MGHDK, CDR2 SYGVNS. The CDR3 protein is CVSSDRAYNEQFF. CDR3 coding DNA: TGTGTCAGCAGCGACCGGGCATACAATGAGCAGTTCTTC.

J is TRBJ2-7 and V is TRBV3-1, with 9 bases fitting TRBD1. The CDR3 runs to 14 residues. Germline V CDR1 and CDR2: LGHDT, YNNKEL (reference sequence). V was pared by 3 bases and J by 4 bases, with 4 bases of the junction left unmatched. The CDR3, as DNA: TGTGCCAGCAGCCAGGGGGACAGGGTATACGAGCAGTACTTC. It translates to CASSQGDRVYEQYF.

This clonotype was seen a single time. The chain uses TRBV6-2 or TRBV6-3 and TRBJ2-3; D gene ambiguous. V lost 6 bases, J lost 5 bases, and 21 bases lay in between. This CDR3 has 16 amino acids. Germline-derived CDR1 and CDR2 are MNHEY and SVGEGT. The CDR3 DNA sequence: TGTGCCAGCAGGCAGGATCTCGGCCGTGCAGGAGATACGCAGTATTTT. It is translated as CASRQDLGRAGDTQYF.

This clonotype was recorded a few times. The chain joins TRBV20-1 to TRBJ1-2, with 7 bases matching TRBD1. J lost 7 bases, V lost 3 bases, and 5 bases had no gene match. The CDR3 is 12 residues long. From germline, CDR1 is DFQATT and CDR2 SNEGSKA (reference sequence). In DNA form, the CDR3 reads TGCAGTGCTAGGGCGACAGGGCTTGGCTACACCTTC. This gives the protein CSARATGLGYTF.

The chain couples TRBV5-1 to TRBJ1-2; weak D call: TRBD1 (6 bases). Germline CDR1 and CDR2: SGHRS and YFSETQ. V was cut by 3 bases and J by 1 base, with 10 bases left in between. The CDR3 extends over 14 amino acids. The CDR3: CASSSRQDNYGYTF. CDR3 nucleotide sequence: TGCGCCAGCAGCTCCCGACAGGATAACTATGGCTACACCTTC.

This rearrangement joins TRBV7-2 to TRBJ2-7, with D possibly TRBD1 on 6 matching bases. Germline lookup yields CDR1 SGHTA and CDR2 FQGNSA. This CDR3 has 12 amino acids. The V end was cut by 4 bases, the J end by 10 bases, with 14 bases between. The DNA of the CDR3 is TGTGCCAGCAGCTCAGAGGACAGCACCCAGTACTTC. This encodes CASSSEDSTQYF.

The chain has TRBV5-6 and TRBJ2-5; possibly TRBD1 or TRBD2 for D (5 bases each). This CDR3 comprises 15 residues. V lost 5 bases, J lost 3 bases, and 17 bases lay in between. From germline, CDR1 is SGHDT and CDR2 YYEEEE. The CDR3 nucleotides read TGTGCCAGCAGGACCACCGGGACCTCAAAAGAGACCCAGTACTTC. Translation gives CASRTTGTSKETQYF.

The rearrangement uses TRBV3-1 and TRBJ1-1; D unclear. This CDR3 has 12 residues. In germline, CDR1 is LGHDT, CDR2 YNNKEL (reference sequence). V lost 0 bases to trimming and J lost 8 bases, with 7 bases between them. In DNA, the CDR3 is TGTGCCAGCAGCCAAGATCGGATCGAAGCTTTCTTT. Its translation is CASSQDRIEAFF.

This clonotype was seen a few times. The chain combines TRBV7-9 with TRBJ1-6; D uncertain. Germline CDR1 is SEHNR and CDR2 is FQNEAQ (reference sequence). This CDR3 contains 14 residues. Trimming pared 1 base from V and 7 bases from J, leaving 8 bases between. In DNA, the CDR3 is TGTGCCAGCAGCTTAGGCCCGGAGAATTCACCCCTCCACTTT. It codes for CASSLGPENSPLHF. Filled out from reference TRBV7-9 and TRBJ1-6, the complete variable domain reads DTGVSQNPRHKITKRGQNVTFRCDPISEHNRLYWYRQTLGQGPEFLTYFQNEAQLEKSRLLSDRFSAERPKGSFSTLEIQRTEQGDSAMYLCASSLGPENSPLHFGNGTRLTVT.

The chain recombines TRBV7-8 with TRBJ2-7; D not certain. Germline V gene lookup returns CDR1 SGHVS and CDR2 FQNEAQ. Trimming removed 5 bases from V and 7 bases from J, with 24 bases in between. This CDR3 is built from 16 residues. DNA for the CDR3: TGTGCCAGCAGCCCGACCTTTGGTCAGGCTTTTAGAGAGCAGTACTTC. It yields the protein CASSPTFGQAFREQYF. Full variable domain (remainder filled in from reference TRBV7-8 and TRBJ2-7): GAGVSQSPRYKVAKRGQDVALRCDPISGHVSLFWYQQALGQGPEFLTYFQNEAQLDKSGLPSDRFFAERPEGSVSTLKIQRTQQEDSAVYLCASSPTFGQAFREQYFGPGTRLTVT.

This clonotype turned up a few times. The J gene is TRBJ1-2, the V gene TRBV7-2; possible D gene TRBD1, 5 bases. The V and J ends lost 1 base and 8 bases respectively, with 17 bases between them. The CDR3 has 15 residues. Germline V lookup: CDR1 SGHTA, CDR2 FQGNSA. CDR3 coding DNA: TGTGCCAGCAGCTTAGACGGAGGCAGGGCGGGAGGCTACACCTTC. This gives the protein CASSLDGGRAGGYTF. Looking up the rest from reference TRBV7-2 and TRBJ1-2 gives the full variable domain: GAGVSQSPSNKVTEKGKDVELRCDPISGHTALYWYRQSLGQGLEFLIYFQGNSAPDKSGLPSDRFSAERTGGSVSTLTIQRTQQEDSAVYLCASSLDGGRAGGYTFGSGTRLTVV.

This clonotype has a handful of counts. This chain joins TRBV20-1 and TRBJ2-3; D is possibly TRBD2 (6 bases). Trimming removed 4 bases at V and 6 bases at J, with 14 bases between. This CDR3 region has 13 residues. Germline-derived CDR1 and CDR2 are DFQATT and SNEGSKA (reference sequence). The CDR3 protein is CSAKRLGRDTQYF. The CDR3 DNA reads TGCAGTGCTAAACGACTAGGGCGGGATACGCAGTATTTT.

This clonotype was detected ten times or more. This chain links TRBV7-9 with TRBJ2-5, with D possibly being TRBD2 (5 bases). Looked up from germline, CDR1 is SEHNR and CDR2 is FQNEAQ (reference sequence). Deletions cut 2 bases from V and 2 bases from J, with 12 bases between. The CDR3 loop spans 15 amino acids. CDR3 residues: CASSLYVGVQETQYF. The CDR3 DNA reads TGTGCCAGCAGCTTATACGTGGGAGTTCAAGAGACCCAGTACTTC.

This clonotype turned up a few times. The CDR3 DNA reads as TGTGCCTCCCAGGGGGGTTTTCGTCAGCCCCAGCATTTT. Protein product: CASQGGFRQPQHF. The rearrangement uses TRBV10-3 and TRBJ1-5, with 7 bases fitting TRBD1. The CDR3 contains 13 residues. Germline V CDR1 and CDR2: ENHRY, SYGVKD. V lost 11 bases, J lost 6 bases, and 10 bases stayed unmatched.

The chain combines TRBV5-1 with TRBJ2-7, with a possible D match to TRBD1 (6 bases). The end of the DNA is better explained by TRBJ2-5, so the J call may be wrong. Germline V CDR1 and CDR2: SGHRS, YFSETQ. CDR3 length: 15 residues. Written as DNA, the CDR3 is TGCGCCAGCAGCTTGGCCGACAGGCGCATGGAGACCCAGTACTTC. It is translated as CASSLADRRMETQYF.

This clonotype was seen many times. V and J are TRBV29-1 and TRBJ2-1; tentative D call: TRBD2 (6 bases). Trimming cost V 5 bases and J 7 bases, with 15 bases left between them. The CDR3 spans 13 residues. Germline V CDR1 and CDR2: SQVTM, ANQGSEA. As DNA, the CDR3 is TGCAGCGTTTGGCGGGAAGTCCGGAATGAGCAGTTCTTC. This encodes CSVWREVRNEQFF.

The chain recombines TRBV5-4 with TRBJ1-1; D is unclear. CDR1 SGHNT and CDR2 YYREEE come from the germline V gene (reference sequence). V lost 1 base and J 3 bases, leaving 13 bases between the germline ends. The CDR3 sequence is 15 residues long. CDR3 DNA: TGTGCCAGCAGCTTGCTCCGGGGAACGGACACTGAAGCTTTCTTT. Translated: CASSLLRGTDTEAFF.

The V call is TRBV27, the J call TRBJ2-5, with 11 bases lining up with TRBD1. Germline V gives CDR1 MNHEY, CDR2 SMNVEV (reference sequence). V lost 3 bases and J lost 7; bases outside the gene matches: 7. CDR3 size: 15 residues. The CDR3 DNA is TGTGCCAGCAGTTTGGGGACAGGGGGTGGGGGGACCCAGTACTTC. Encoded protein: CASSLGTGGGGTQYF.